This entry concerns a single T cell receptor (beta chain). This sample was included in a study of blood T cell repertoires in COVID-19. Looking at the study overall: Acute and convalescent COVID-19 specimens originated in the United States, Italy and Spain. In each case, the material was cDNA or gDNA derived from T cells, B-cell-depleted T cells, or PBMCs.

The CDR3 length is 15 residues. V lost 6 bases and J lost 7; bases outside the gene matches: 9. CDR1 is SGHTA and CDR2 is FQGNSA in the germline V gene. Original handling: Using reference gene primer amplification, nucleated cell counts were estimated. The data were produced by immunoSEQ multiplex PCR, yet TCRdb's version contains in-frame clones alone and is incomplete. V, J and clone size derive from that table, while D and trimming were established from the DNA sequence. This sample yields 130,000 to 150,000 clones, of which 84% are seen a single time; approximately 40% belongs to the top ten. The sequencing sample was made of peripheral blood. The chain employs TRBV7-2 and TRBJ1-6; 7 positions match TRBD1. The sequence derives from a human donor in a cohort sampled during active COVID-19. CDR3 DNA: TGTGCCAGCAGTCGAGGGGGCGCGCAGAATTCACCCCTCCACTTT. This translates into CASSRGGAQNSPLHF.